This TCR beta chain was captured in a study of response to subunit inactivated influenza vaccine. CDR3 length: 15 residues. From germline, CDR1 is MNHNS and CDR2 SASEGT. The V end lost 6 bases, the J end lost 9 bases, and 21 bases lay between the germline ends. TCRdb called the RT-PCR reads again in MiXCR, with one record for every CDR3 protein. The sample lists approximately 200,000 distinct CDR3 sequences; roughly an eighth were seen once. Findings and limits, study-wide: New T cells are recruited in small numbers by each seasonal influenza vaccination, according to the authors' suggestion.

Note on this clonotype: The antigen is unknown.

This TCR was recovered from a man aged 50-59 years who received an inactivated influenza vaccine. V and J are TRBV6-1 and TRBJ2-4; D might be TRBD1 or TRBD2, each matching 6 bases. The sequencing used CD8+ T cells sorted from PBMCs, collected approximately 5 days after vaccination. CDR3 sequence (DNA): TGTGCCAGCAGCTCCTTCGGAGGGGGGCCGGTCATTCAGTACTTC. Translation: CASSSFGGGPVIQYF.